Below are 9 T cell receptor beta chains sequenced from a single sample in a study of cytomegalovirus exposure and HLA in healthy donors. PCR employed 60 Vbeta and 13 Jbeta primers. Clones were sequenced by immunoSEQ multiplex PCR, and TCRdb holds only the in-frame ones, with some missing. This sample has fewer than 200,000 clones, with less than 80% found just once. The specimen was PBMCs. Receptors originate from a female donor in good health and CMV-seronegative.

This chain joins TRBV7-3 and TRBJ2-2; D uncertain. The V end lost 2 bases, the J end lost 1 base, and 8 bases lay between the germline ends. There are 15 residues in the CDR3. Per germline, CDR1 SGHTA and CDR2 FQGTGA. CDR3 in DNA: TGTGCCAGCAGCTTAGGTGGCCGGAACACCGGGGAGCTGTTTTTT. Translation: CASSLGGRNTGELFF.

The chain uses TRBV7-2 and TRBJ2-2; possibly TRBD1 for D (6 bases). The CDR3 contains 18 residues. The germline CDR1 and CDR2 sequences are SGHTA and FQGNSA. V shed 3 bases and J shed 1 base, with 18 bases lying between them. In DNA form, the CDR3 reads TGTGCCAGCAGCTTGGATGTCCAGGGGTGGGGGAACACCGGGGAGCTGTTTTTT. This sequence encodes CASSLDVQGWGNTGELFF.

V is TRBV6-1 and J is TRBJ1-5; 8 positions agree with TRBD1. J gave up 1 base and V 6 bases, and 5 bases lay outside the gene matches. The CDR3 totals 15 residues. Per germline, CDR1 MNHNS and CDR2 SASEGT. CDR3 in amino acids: CASRTGEKSNQPQHF. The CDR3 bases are TGTGCCAGCAGGACAGGGGAAAAGAGCAATCAGCCCCAGCATTTT.

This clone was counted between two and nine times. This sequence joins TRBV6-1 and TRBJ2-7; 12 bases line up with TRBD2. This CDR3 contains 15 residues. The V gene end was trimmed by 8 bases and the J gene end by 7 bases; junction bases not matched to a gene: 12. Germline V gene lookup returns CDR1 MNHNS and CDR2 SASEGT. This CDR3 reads CASFRLAGVSGEQYF. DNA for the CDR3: TGTGCCAGCTTCAGACTAGCGGGAGTATCTGGAGAGCAGTACTTC.

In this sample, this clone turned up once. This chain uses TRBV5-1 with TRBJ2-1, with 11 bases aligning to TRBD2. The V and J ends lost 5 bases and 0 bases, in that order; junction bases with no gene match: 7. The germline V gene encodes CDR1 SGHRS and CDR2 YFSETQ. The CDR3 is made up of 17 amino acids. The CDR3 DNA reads TGCGCCAGCAGAAGGACTAGCGGGCGTCTCTCCTACAATGAGCAGTTCTTC. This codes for CASRRTSGRLSYNEQFF.

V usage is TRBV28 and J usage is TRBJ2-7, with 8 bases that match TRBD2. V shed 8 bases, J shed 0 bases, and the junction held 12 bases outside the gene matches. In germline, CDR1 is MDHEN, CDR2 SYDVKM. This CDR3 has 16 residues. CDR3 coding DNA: TGTGCCAGCTCCAACGGGGGGGGGACTAACTCCTACGAGCAGTACTTC. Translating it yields CASSNGGGTNSYEQYF.

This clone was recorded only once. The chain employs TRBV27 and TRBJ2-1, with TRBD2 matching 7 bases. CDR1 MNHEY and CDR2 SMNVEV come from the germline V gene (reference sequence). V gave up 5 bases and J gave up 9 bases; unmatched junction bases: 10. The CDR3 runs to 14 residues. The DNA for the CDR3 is TGTGCCAGCAGTCAGCGATGGACGGGGGGTGAGCAGTTCTTC. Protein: CASSQRWTGGEQFF.

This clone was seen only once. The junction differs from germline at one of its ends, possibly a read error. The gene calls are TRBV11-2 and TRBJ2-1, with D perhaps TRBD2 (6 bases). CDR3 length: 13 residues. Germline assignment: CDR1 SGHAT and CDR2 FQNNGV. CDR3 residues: CTSSGAGGDEQFF. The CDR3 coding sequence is TGTACCAGCAGCGGAGCGGGCGGAGATGAGCAGTTCTTC.

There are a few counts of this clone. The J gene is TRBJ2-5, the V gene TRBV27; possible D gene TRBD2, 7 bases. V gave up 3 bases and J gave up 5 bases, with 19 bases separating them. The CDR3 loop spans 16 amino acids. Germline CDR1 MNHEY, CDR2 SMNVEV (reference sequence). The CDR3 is CASSLGGAGVAETQYF. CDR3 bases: TGTGCCAGCAGTTTGGGGGGCGCGGGGGTAGCGGAGACCCAGTACTTC.